This entry lists 13 T cell receptor beta chains sequenced from one sample in a study of blood T cell repertoires in COVID-19. The repertoire was sequenced with immunoSEQ multiplex PCR; TCRdb's copy has only in-frame clones and lacks some. The sample yields hundreds of thousands of clones, about 81% seen once. Sequenced: PBMCs or T cells enriched from blood (not recorded which). All receptors derive from a man aged 30-40 years with acute COVID-19.

V usage is TRBV2 and J usage is TRBJ2-3; D is perhaps TRBD2 (5 bases). The CDR3 is 12 residues long. Deletions cut 7 bases from V and 10 bases from J, with 15 bases between. The germline CDR1 and CDR2 sequences are SNHLY and FYNNEI. CDR3 protein: CASNLADPAQYF. CDR3 nucleotides: TGTGCCAGCAACCTAGCTGATCCAGCGCAGTATTTT.

This clone was detected a few times. The chain recombines TRBV3-1 (or the pseudogene TRBV3-2) with TRBJ2-2, with a weak D call TRBD1 (5 bases). CDR1 is LGHDT and CDR2 is YNNKEL in the germline V gene (reference sequence). This CDR3 comprises 14 residues. V dropped 2 bases and J dropped 5 bases, with 9 bases sitting between them. CDR3 protein: CASSQSQGTGELFF. The CDR3 DNA is TGTGCCAGCAGCCAAAGCCAGGGAACCGGGGAGCTGTTTTTT.

DNA of the CDR3: TGCGCCAGCAGCCAAGGTCCAGGACAGGGGTCTAGGGCCGGGGAGCTGTTTTTT. It is translated as CASSQGPGQGSRAGELFF. The chain uses TRBV4-3 and TRBJ2-2; the match to TRBD1 covers 9 bases. The J segment lost 6 bases and the V segment lost 1 base, leaving 12 bases of the junction unmatched. Looked up from germline, CDR1 is LGHNA and CDR2 is YSLEER. This CDR3 has 18 residues.

The chain employs TRBV11-3 and TRBJ1-2; TRBD1 agrees at 9 bases. Trimming removed 5 bases from V and 0 bases from J; junction bases left unmatched: 7. This CDR3 is 16 amino acids long. Germline CDR1 SGHNT, CDR2 YENEEA. CDR3 coding DNA: TGTGCCAGCAGCATATACCGGGACAGGGCTAACTATGGCTACACCTTC. It translates to CASSIYRDRANYGYTF. The variable domain in full, completed from reference TRBV11-3 and TRBJ1-2, reads EAGVVQSPRYKIIEKKQPVAFWCNPISGHNTLYWYLQNLGQGPELLIRYENEEAVDDSQLPKDRFSAERLKGVDSTLKIQPAELGDSAVYLCASSIYRDRANYGYTFGSGTRLTVV.

V is TRBV27 and J is TRBJ2-3; 10 bases agree with TRBD2. The V gene end was trimmed by 6 bases and the J gene end by 2 bases; junction bases not matched to a gene: 11. Germline lookup yields CDR1 MNHEY and CDR2 SMNVEV (reference sequence). The CDR3 is 17 residues long. The CDR3: CASRERLAGRYTDTQYF. CDR3 coding DNA: TGTGCCAGCAGGGAAAGACTAGCGGGCCGATACACAGATACGCAGTATTTT.

The chain has TRBV3-1 (or the pseudogene TRBV3-2) and TRBJ1-3; D is undetermined. CDR1 is LGHDT and CDR2 is YNNKEL in the germline V gene (reference sequence). V lost 4 bases to trimming and J lost 2 bases, with 9 bases between them. This CDR3 region has 14 residues. CDR3: CASSRATTGNTIYF. As DNA, the CDR3 is TGTGCCAGCAGCCGCGCGACAACTGGAAACACCATATATTTT.

This clone has just a few counts. This chain connects TRBV5-6 to TRBJ1-4; D call uncertain. Germline CDR1 SGHDT, CDR2 YYEEEE. Deletions cut 0 bases from V and 4 bases from J, with 10 bases between. The CDR3 runs to 15 residues. The CDR3 region has the DNA TGTGCCAGCAGCTTGGACCGGTCCTATAATGAAAAACTGTTTTTT. Protein: CASSLDRSYNEKLFF.

The chain couples TRBV19 to TRBJ1-1, with a possible D match to TRBD1 (5 bases). Germline V gene lookup returns CDR1 LNHDA and CDR2 SQIVND (reference sequence). This CDR3 has 14 residues. Between the trimmed V and J ends, which lost 0 bases and 7 bases, there was a span of 12 bases. The CDR3 region is CASSIDTGLGEAFF. The CDR3 DNA follows: TGTGCCAGTAGTATAGATACAGGATTGGGTGAAGCTTTCTTT.

The genes are TRBV19 and TRBJ2-1, with 13 positions matching TRBD2. The CDR3 sequence is 15 residues long. Trimming took 5 bases from V and 8 from J; bases not matched to a gene: 6. CDR1 is LNHDA and CDR2 is SQIVND in the germline V gene (reference sequence). CDR3 residues: CASSVGTSGNDEQFF. As DNA, the CDR3 is TGTGCCAGTAGTGTCGGGACTAGCGGGAATGATGAGCAGTTCTTC. The complete variable domain, with remaining parts taken from reference TRBV19 and TRBJ2-1, reads DGGITQSPKYLFRKEGQNVTLSCEQNLNHDAMYWYRQDPGQGLRLIYYSQIVNDFQKGDIAEGYSVSREKKESFPLTVTSAQKNPTAFYLCASSVGTSGNDEQFFGPGTRLTVL.

V and J are TRBV19 and TRBJ2-2; maybe TRBD1 (5 bases). The V end lost 4 bases, the J end lost 3 bases, and 9 bases lay between the germline ends. CDR3 length: 14 amino acids. Looked up from germline, CDR1 is LNHDA and CDR2 is SQIVND (reference sequence). The CDR3 is CASSKLRDTGELFF. CDR3 DNA sequence: TGTGCCAGTAGTAAGCTCAGGGACACCGGGGAGCTGTTTTTT.

V gene TRBV2 combines with J gene TRBJ1-6; D perhaps matches TRBD1 (5 bases). V gave up 2 bases and J gave up 6 bases, with 8 bases separating them. Germline CDR1 is SNHLY and CDR2 is FYNNEI. The CDR3 runs to 14 residues. The CDR3 spells CASSERTSNSPLHF. CDR3 DNA: TGTGCCAGCAGTGAAAGGACAAGTAATTCACCCCTCCACTTT.

The rearrangement links TRBV11-1 to TRBJ1-2; 8 bases align to TRBD1. Trimming cost V 3 bases and J 4 bases; bases outside gene matches: 7. The CDR3 consists of 15 residues. The germline V gene has CDR1 SGHAT and CDR2 FQDESV (reference sequence). The CDR3 DNA is TGTGCCAGCAGCTTCGACGGGACAGGACCCTATGGCTACACCTTC. It codes for CASSFDGTGPYGYTF.

The V and J genes are TRBV5-1 and TRBJ2-1, with D unresolved. Trimming took off 0 bases at V and 1 base at J, with 11 bases between the two ends. Per the germline V gene, CDR1 is SGHRS and CDR2 is YFSETQ. CDR3 size: 16 residues. CDR3 sequence (DNA): TGCGCCAGCAGCTTGGTGGAGACCGCTTCCTACAATGAGCAGTTCTTC. Residues: CASSLVETASYNEQFF.